One and the same sample provided the 27 T cell receptor beta chains below, sequenced in a study of T-cell reconstitution after alpha-beta-depleted transplantation in children. Preparing the TCRbeta library involved the use of unique molecular identifiers. One entry per CDR3 protein, called by TCRdb with MiXCR from the PCR reads. The sample shows 150,000 to 250,000 distinct CDR3 sequences, 5% to 6.5% of them seen only once. This specimen consisted of PBMCs, obtained before TCRalphabeta/CD19-depleted stem cell transplant. The receptors shown here come from a girl under three years old with combined immunodeficiency, due to receive a stem cell transplant.

This clonotype appeared many times. The V call is TRBV13, the J call TRBJ2-1, with 12 bases aligning to TRBD2. This CDR3 region has 16 residues. CDR1 PRHDT and CDR2 FYEKMQ come from the germline V gene (reference sequence). With 8 bases clipped from V and 2 bases from J, the junction kept 7 bases outside the gene matches. The DNA for the CDR3 is TGTGCCAGCCTAACTAGCGGGGGGCAAGCCTACAATGAGCAGTTCTTC. Translated, it gives CASLTSGGQAYNEQFF.

Many counts were recorded for this clonotype. V usage is TRBV4-3 and J usage is TRBJ1-2; no definite D call. The CDR3 covers 15 residues. V was trimmed by 0 bases and J by 1 base, leaving 9 bases between them. Germline-derived CDR1 and CDR2 are LGHNA and YSLEER. CDR3: CASSQDFTYNYGYTF. DNA of the CDR3: TGCGCCAGCAGCCAAGATTTTACCTATAACTATGGCTACACCTTC.

This clonotype was seen repeatedly, ten times or more. V gene TRBV10-3 combines with J gene TRBJ2-1, with D possibly being TRBD2 (6 bases). CDR1 is ENHRY, CDR2 SYGVKD, per germline. V was trimmed by 10 bases and J by 0 bases, leaving 19 bases between them. CDR3 size: 16 residues. The CDR3 DNA reads TGTGCCACCTTGGAGGGGCTTAGGAGCTCCTACAATGAGCAGTTCTTC. This translates into CATLEGLRSSYNEQFF.

This clonotype was observed many times. The CDR3 loop reads CASSLGTSPGELFF. The DNA of the CDR3 is TGTGCCAGCAGCCTTGGGACTAGCCCCGGGGAGCTGTTTTTT. The chain links TRBV6-2 or TRBV6-3 to TRBJ2-2, with 9 bases fitting TRBD2. The CDR3 extends over 14 amino acids. V dropped 6 bases and J dropped 6; count of bases not matched to a gene: 5. The germline V gene encodes CDR1 MNHEY and CDR2 SVGEGT.

This clonotype showed up many times. This chain uses TRBV6-5 with TRBJ2-3, with 7 nucleotides matching TRBD1. The CDR3 is 16 residues long. CDR1 and CDR2 from the germline V gene are MNHEY and SVGAGI. Trimming took 0 bases from V and 0 from J; bases not matched to a gene: 3. Here the CDR3 reads CASSYSNRGSTDTQYF. Here the CDR3 DNA reads TGTGCCAGCAGTTACTCGAACAGGGGCAGCACAGATACGCAGTATTTT.

Many counts were recorded for this clonotype. The chain combines TRBV4-3 with TRBJ2-3; TRBD2 matches at 11 bases. The CDR3 extends over 18 amino acids. Trimming at V came to 1 base and at J to 4 bases, leaving 10 bases not matched to a gene. In germline, CDR1 is LGHNA, CDR2 YSLEER. The CDR3 loop is CASSQVLVLAGGPDTQYF. In DNA form, the CDR3 reads TGCGCCAGCAGCCAAGTCTTGGTCCTAGCGGGGGGCCCAGATACGCAGTATTTT.

This clonotype showed up just a few times. The chain is built from TRBV19 and TRBJ2-1; 15 bases agree with TRBD2. The germline V gene has CDR1 LNHDA and CDR2 SQIVND (reference sequence). V was pared by 7 bases and J by 0 bases, with 25 bases of the junction left unmatched. The CDR3 is made up of 24 amino acids. CDR3 region: CASKSFGGSGTSGRWFSSYNEQFF. CDR3 DNA: TGTGCCAGTAAATCCTTCGGCGGTTCCGGGACTAGCGGGAGGTGGTTTAGCTCCTACAATGAGCAGTTCTTC.

At least ten counts were recorded for this clonotype. The rearrangement uses TRBV7-3 and TRBJ2-7, with 11 bases identical to TRBD1. After removal of 5 bases from V and 4 bases from J, the junction contained 7 bases not matched to a gene. The CDR3 runs 15 residues. Germline V gene sequence: CDR1 SGHTA, CDR2 FQGTGA. CDR3 nucleotides: TGTGCCAGCAGCCGCGGACAGGGGGCAGGGTACGAGCAGTACTTC. Amino acid sequence: CASSRGQGAGYEQYF.

This clonotype appeared many times. The chain is built from TRBV28 and TRBJ1-2, with 7 bases identical to TRBD1. CDR3 length: 15 residues. Trimming at V came to 3 bases and at J to 9 bases, leaving 13 bases not matched to a gene. Germline V CDR1 and CDR2: MDHEN, SYDVKM. In nucleotides, the CDR3 is TGTGCCAGCAGTTTGATCAGGCTGCCACAGGGGAGCTACACCTTC. Its translation is CASSLIRLPQGSYTF.

The sample holds many counts of this clonotype. The gene calls are TRBV9 and TRBJ2-7; 9 nucleotides line up with TRBD1. V shed 4 bases and J 5 bases; nucleotides not matched to a gene: 7. The CDR3 is 14 amino acids. The V gene's germline CDR1 is SGDLS and CDR2 YYNGEE. The CDR3 is CASSPGQGLHEQYF. The CDR3 DNA reads as TGTGCCAGCAGCCCGGGACAGGGTCTTCACGAGCAGTACTTC.

This clonotype was seen only a few times. The CDR3 loop is CASTEDPADTQYF. CDR3 DNA: TGTGCCAGCACCGAAGACCCGGCAGATACGCAGTATTTT. The chain couples TRBV6-1 to TRBJ2-3, with D uncertain. The CDR3 covers 13 residues. Germline V lookup: CDR1 MNHNS, CDR2 SASEGT. Trimming pared 7 bases from V and 4 bases from J, leaving 12 bases between.

J is TRBJ2-5 and V is TRBV4-3; D is perhaps TRBD2 (6 bases). This CDR3 contains 16 residues. Trimming removed 0 bases from V and 5 bases from J, with 16 bases in between. Germline-derived CDR1 and CDR2 are LGHNA and YSLEER. Written as DNA, the CDR3 is TGCGCCAGCAGCCAAGATTTTAGCGGAGACGGGGAGACCCAGTACTTC. Encoded protein: CASSQDFSGDGETQYF.

About this clonotype itself: This may be a read error: a much more frequent sequence differs by one nucleotide. This rearrangement joins TRBV29-1 to TRBJ2-1; 7 positions match TRBD2. The J segment lost 11 bases and the V segment lost 1 base, leaving 8 bases of the junction unmatched. Per germline, CDR1 SQVTM and CDR2 ANQGSEA. This CDR3 region has 13 residues. CDR3 bases: TGCAGCGTTGAAGGTAGGACTAGAAATAAGCAGTTCTTC. Translated: CSVEGRTRNKQFF.

This clonotype was seen at least ten times. J is TRBJ2-1 and V is TRBV7-9; TRBD2 aligns across 12 bases. This CDR3 has 13 residues. Germline trimming cut 6 bases from V and 12 bases from J; bases unmatched to any gene: 6. Germline V gene data show CDR1 as SEHNR and CDR2 as FQNEAQ (reference sequence). The CDR3 sequence is CASRKPSGGAQFF. The CDR3 nucleotides are TGTGCCAGCAGAAAACCTAGCGGGGGGGCGCAGTTCTTC.

This clonotype was counted at least ten times. V is TRBV7-3 and J is TRBJ2-3; 9 nucleotides match TRBD2. This CDR3 has 16 residues. In germline, CDR1 is SGHTA, CDR2 FQGTGA. With V trimmed by 2 bases and J by 2 bases, 5 bases remained unmatched. The CDR3 sequence: CASSLGLAGFTDTQYF. The CDR3, as DNA: TGTGCCAGCAGCTTAGGGCTAGCGGGATTCACAGATACGCAGTATTTT.

This clonotype has only a few counts. The chain couples TRBV2 to TRBJ2-1, with 8 bases lining up with TRBD2. The germline CDR1 and CDR2 sequences are SNHLY and FYNNEI. The V and J ends lost 7 bases and 5 bases, in that order; junction bases with no gene match: 10. This CDR3 is built from 15 residues. CDR3 bases: TGTGCCAGCAAAACTAGCGGACCATCAAACAATGAGCAGTTCTTC. It specifies CASKTSGPSNNEQFF.

This clonotype was detected many times. The chain links TRBV28 to TRBJ2-1, with 11 bases aligning to TRBD2. Germline assignment: CDR1 MDHEN and CDR2 SYDVKM. Unmatched junction bases numbered 6, after V lost 1 base and J lost 10 bases. The CDR3 length is 15 residues. CDR3 DNA: TGTGCCAGCAGTTTATTACTAGCGGGAGTTGGAGAGCAGTTCTTC. Translation: CASSLLLAGVGEQFF.

This clonotype appeared many times. The chain carries TRBV6-2 or TRBV6-3 and TRBJ2-7; D ambiguous. Trimming took off 0 bases at V and 3 bases at J, with 21 bases between the two ends. The CDR3 runs to 18 residues. CDR1 is MNHEY, CDR2 SVGEGT, per germline. CDR3 protein: CASSYSTFSVVIDYEQYF. CDR3 coding DNA: TGTGCCAGCAGTTACTCAACGTTCTCTGTGGTGATTGACTACGAGCAGTACTTC.

This chain joins TRBV5-1 and TRBJ2-2; the match to TRBD2 covers 8 bases. CDR1 and CDR2 from the germline V gene are SGHRS and YFSETQ. CDR3 length equals 18 residues. V dropped 2 bases and J dropped 8; count of bases not matched to a gene: 17. The CDR3 DNA sequence: TGCGCCAGCAGCTTCTCAGGGGTTGTAGCGGGACCCTTGGGGGAGCTGTTTTTT. Residues: CASSFSGVVAGPLGELFF.

There are many counts of this clonotype. V and J are TRBV7-3 and TRBJ2-3, with no clear D. This CDR3 is 15 amino acids long. Per germline, CDR1 SGHTA and CDR2 FQGTGA. Trimming stripped 4 bases from V and 3 bases from J, with 14 bases between. Here the CDR3 reads CASSSTGALTDTQYF. In nucleotides, the CDR3 is TGTGCCAGCAGCTCGACGGGCGCCCTGACAGATACGCAGTATTTT.

This clonotype showed up many times. This chain connects TRBV12-3 or TRBV12-4 to TRBJ1-2, with TRBD1 matching 7 bases. The CDR3 has 14 amino acids. The V gene end was trimmed by 5 bases and the J gene end by 3 bases; junction bases not matched to a gene: 6. As DNA, the CDR3 is TGTGCCAGCAGTAAGGAACAGGGGTACTATGGCTACACCTTC. It codes for CASSKEQGYYGYTF.

This clonotype was recorded at least ten times. This chain links TRBV7-2 with TRBJ1-1, with D maybe TRBD1 (5 bases). The CDR3 consists of 14 residues. Germline CDR1 reads SGHTA; CDR2 reads FQGNSA. The V end lost 4 bases, the J end lost 3 bases, and 12 bases lay between the germline ends. The CDR3 nucleotides are TGTGCCAGCAGCTCCGCTCGGGGGTACACTGAAGCTTTCTTT. Its translation is CASSSARGYTEAFF. Looking up the rest from reference TRBV7-2 and TRBJ1-1 gives the full variable domain: GAGVSQSPSNKVTEKGKDVELRCDPISGHTALYWYRQSLGQGLEFLIYFQGNSAPDKSGLPSDRFSAERTGGSVSTLTIQRTQQEDSAVYLCASSSARGYTEAFFGQGTRLTVV.

At least ten counts were recorded for this clonotype. The CDR3 bases are TGCAGTGGTCGACAGGGGTCGAGCAATCAGCCCCAGCATTTT. Encoded protein: CSGRQGSSNQPQHF. The rearrangement joins TRBV20-1 to TRBJ1-5, with 8 bases fitting TRBD1. CDR3 length: 14 amino acids. Germline V gene sequence: CDR1 DFQATT, CDR2 SNEGSKA (reference sequence). The J segment lost 1 base and the V segment lost 7 bases, leaving 6 bases of the junction unmatched.

This chain joins TRBV4-1 and TRBJ1-5; tentatively, D is TRBD1 (5 bases). The CDR3 is 15 amino acids. Germline V gives CDR1 MGHRA, CDR2 YSYEKL. Trimming cost V 5 bases and J 0 bases, with 11 bases left between them. The CDR3 is CASSRTILSNQPQHF. DNA for the CDR3: TGCGCCAGCAGCAGGACAATCCTTAGCAATCAGCCCCAGCATTTT.

This clonotype was counted at least ten times. This chain links TRBV7-3 with TRBJ2-6; D is possibly TRBD1 (6 bases). From germline, CDR1 is SGHTA and CDR2 FQGTGA. The CDR3 spans 18 residues. V lost 4 bases and J 0 bases, leaving 16 bases between the germline ends. CDR3 amino acids: CASSSRQELSSGANVLTF. Written as DNA, the CDR3 is TGTGCCAGCAGCTCCCGACAGGAACTATCCTCTGGGGCCAACGTCCTGACTTTC.

This clonotype appeared many times. The gene calls are TRBV4-1 and TRBJ2-1, with a tentative D call TRBD2 (5 bases). Trimming shortened V by 3 bases and J by 9 bases, and 12 bases separated the two germline ends. The CDR3 spans 13 residues. The V gene's germline CDR1 is MGHRA and CDR2 YSYEKL. CDR3 region: CASSQLARIEQFF. CDR3 nucleotide sequence: TGCGCCAGCAGCCAGTTAGCGAGGATTGAGCAGTTCTTC.

This clonotype came up many times. The chain links TRBV30 to TRBJ1-2; weak D call: TRBD1 (6 bases). The V and J ends lost 4 bases and 1 base respectively, with 10 bases between them. The CDR3 has 13 amino acids. CDR1 is GTSNPN, CDR2 SVGIG, per germline (reference sequence). The CDR3 here is CAWTQDSNYGYTF. For the CDR3, the DNA is TGTGCCTGGACCCAGGACAGTAACTATGGCTACACCTTC.